This passage covers 3 T cell receptor beta chains from one sample sequenced in a study of cytomegalovirus exposure and HLA in healthy donors listed by TCRdb under 2017. The library was built by means of the immunoSEQ multiplex PCR assay. For the multiplex PCR, a mixture combining 60 forward primers for TCR Vbeta segments and 13 reverse primers for TCR Jbeta segments was used. TCRdb obtained this table from immuneACCESS and retained in-frame rearrangements with V and J assigned. These tables miss some clones; where compared with another copy, unresolved V genes account for less than half of the shortfall, and the remainder is unexplained. The sample has 200,000 or so clones on record, 70% to 80% of them singletons. Jointly, the top ten make up about 0.36% of the sample. Sequenced material: PBMCs. The receptor set was obtained from a male donor in good health and CMV-seropositive.

The DNA of the CDR3 is TGTGCCAGCAGCCGTAGCGGGGGGAGCTCCTACGAGCAGTACTTC. Protein product: CASSRSGGSSYEQYF. The chain is built from TRBV4-2 and TRBJ2-7, with 10 bases that match TRBD2. The junction had 3 bases not matched to a gene; V was cut back by 4 bases and J by 0 bases. The CDR3 length is 15 residues. Germline V CDR1 and CDR2: LGHNA, YNFKEQ.

The rearrangement uses TRBV19 and TRBJ2-5; 7 bases align to TRBD1. Germline values: CDR1 LNHDA, CDR2 SQIVND (reference sequence). Trimming removed 2 bases from V and 4 bases from J; junction bases left unmatched: 1. The CDR3 covers 13 residues. The chain's CDR3 is CASSIPGGETQYF. CDR3 coding DNA: TGTGCCAGTAGTATACCAGGGGGAGAGACCCAGTACTTC. The entire variable domain, with the rest obtained from reference TRBV19 and TRBJ2-5, is as follows: DGGITQSPKYLFRKEGQNVTLSCEQNLNHDAMYWYRQDPGQGLRLIYYSQIVNDFQKGDIAEGYSVSREKKESFPLTVTSAQKNPTAFYLCASSIPGGETQYFGPGTRLLVL.

The chain is built from TRBV18 and TRBJ2-7, with D possibly matching TRBD2 (6 bases). CDR1 and CDR2 (germline): KGHSH, LQKENI. This CDR3 contains 15 residues. V lost 5 bases to trimming and J lost 2 bases, with 16 bases between them. This CDR3 reads CASSEARGGPYEQYF. CDR3 DNA sequence: TGTGCCAGCTCAGAGGCCCGGGGAGGTCCCTACGAGCAGTACTTC.